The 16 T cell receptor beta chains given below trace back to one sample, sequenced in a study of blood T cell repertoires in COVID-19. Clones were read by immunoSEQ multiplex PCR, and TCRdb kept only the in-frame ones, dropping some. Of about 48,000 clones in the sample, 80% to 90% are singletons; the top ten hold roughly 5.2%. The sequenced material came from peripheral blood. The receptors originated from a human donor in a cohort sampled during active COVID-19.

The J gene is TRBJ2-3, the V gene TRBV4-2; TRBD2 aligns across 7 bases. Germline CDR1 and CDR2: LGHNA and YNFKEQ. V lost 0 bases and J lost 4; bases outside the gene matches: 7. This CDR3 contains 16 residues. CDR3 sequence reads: CASSQDDGGIADTQYF. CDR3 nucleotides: TGTGCCAGCAGCCAAGACGACGGGGGGATCGCAGATACGCAGTATTTT.

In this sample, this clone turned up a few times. The CDR3 sequence is CASSSSRTAYEQYF. The CDR3, as DNA: TGTGCCAGCAGTTCCTCTAGGACAGCCTACGAGCAGTACTTC. V is TRBV27 and J is TRBJ2-7; tentative D call: TRBD1 (6 bases). CDR3 length: 14 amino acids. CDR1 and CDR2 (germline): MNHEY, SMNVEV (reference sequence). Deletions cut 4 bases from V and 2 bases from J, with 12 bases between.

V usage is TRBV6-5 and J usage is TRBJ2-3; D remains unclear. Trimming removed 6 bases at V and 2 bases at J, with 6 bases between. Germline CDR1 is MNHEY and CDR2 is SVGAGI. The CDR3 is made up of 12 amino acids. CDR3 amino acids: CASSVLTDTQYF. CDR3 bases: TGTGCCAGCAGCGTTCTCACAGATACGCAGTATTTT.

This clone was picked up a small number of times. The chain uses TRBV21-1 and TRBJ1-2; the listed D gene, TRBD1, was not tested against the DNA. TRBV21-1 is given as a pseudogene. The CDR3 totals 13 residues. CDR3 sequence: CASSNGQIYGYTF. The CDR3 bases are TGTGCCAGCAGCAACGGACAGATTTATGGCTACACCTTC.

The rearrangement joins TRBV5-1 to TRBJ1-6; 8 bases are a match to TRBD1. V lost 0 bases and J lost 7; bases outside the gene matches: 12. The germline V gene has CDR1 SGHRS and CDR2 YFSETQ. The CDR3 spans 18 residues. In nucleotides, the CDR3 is TGCGCCAGCAGCTTGGCCCCGACAGGGGCTTTTGGAAATTCACCCCTCCACTTT. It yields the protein CASSLAPTGAFGNSPLHF.

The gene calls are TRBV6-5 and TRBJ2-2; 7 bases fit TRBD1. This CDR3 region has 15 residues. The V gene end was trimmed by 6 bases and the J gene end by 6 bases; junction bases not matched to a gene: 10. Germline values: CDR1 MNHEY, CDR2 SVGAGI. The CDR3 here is CASRPGTAGAGELFF. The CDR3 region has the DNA TGTGCCAGCAGGCCCGGGACAGCCGGTGCCGGGGAGCTGTTTTTT.

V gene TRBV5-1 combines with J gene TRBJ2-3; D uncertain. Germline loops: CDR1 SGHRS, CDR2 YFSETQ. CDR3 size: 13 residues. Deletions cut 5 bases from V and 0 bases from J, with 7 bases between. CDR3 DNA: TGCGCCAGCAGGACATCTAGCACAGATACGCAGTATTTT. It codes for CASRTSSTDTQYF. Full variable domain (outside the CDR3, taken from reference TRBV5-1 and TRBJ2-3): KAGVTQTPRYLIKTRGQQVTLSCSPISGHRSVSWYQQTPGQGLQFLFEYFSETQRNKGNFPGRFSGRQFSNSRSEMNVSTLELGDSALYLCASRTSSTDTQYFGPGTRLTVL.

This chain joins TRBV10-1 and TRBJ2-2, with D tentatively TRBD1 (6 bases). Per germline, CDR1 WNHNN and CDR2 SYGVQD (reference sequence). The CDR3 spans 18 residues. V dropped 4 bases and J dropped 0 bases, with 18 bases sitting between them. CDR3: CASSGTPKQGPNTGELFF. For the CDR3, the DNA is TGCGCCAGCAGTGGAACCCCAAAACAGGGACCGAACACCGGGGAGCTGTTTTTT.

The CDR3 spells CASQRSQGLETQYF. The CDR3 DNA reads as TGTGCCAGCCAGCGGAGTCAAGGATTGGAGACCCAGTACTTC. The chain joins TRBV7-2 to TRBJ2-5; D perhaps matches TRBD2 (5 bases). Germline V gene data show CDR1 as SGHTA and CDR2 as FQGNSA. Trimming pared 8 bases from V and 5 bases from J, leaving 18 bases between. This CDR3 has 14 amino acids.

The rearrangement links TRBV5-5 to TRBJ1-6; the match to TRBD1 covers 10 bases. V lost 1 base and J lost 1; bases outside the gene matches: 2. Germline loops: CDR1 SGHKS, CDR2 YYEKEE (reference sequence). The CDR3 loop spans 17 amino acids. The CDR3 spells CASSLRQGASYNSPLHF. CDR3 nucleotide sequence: TGTGCCAGCAGCTTGAGACAGGGGGCGTCCTATAATTCACCCCTCCACTTT.

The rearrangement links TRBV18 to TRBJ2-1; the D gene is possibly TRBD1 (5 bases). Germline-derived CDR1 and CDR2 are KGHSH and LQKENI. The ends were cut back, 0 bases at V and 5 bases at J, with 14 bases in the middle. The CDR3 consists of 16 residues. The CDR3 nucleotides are TGTGCCAGCTCACCACCCACAGGAGCGTTCCACAATGAGCAGTTCTTC. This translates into CASSPPTGAFHNEQFF.

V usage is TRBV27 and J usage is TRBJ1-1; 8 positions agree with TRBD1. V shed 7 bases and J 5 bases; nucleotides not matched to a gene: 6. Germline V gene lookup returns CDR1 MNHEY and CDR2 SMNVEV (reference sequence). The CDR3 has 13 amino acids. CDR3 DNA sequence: TGTGCCAGCACTGGACAGGGAAAGACTGAAGCTTTCTTT. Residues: CASTGQGKTEAFF.

CDR3: CASGGGRATTDTQYF. CDR3 DNA: TGTGCCAGTGGGGGGGGTAGGGCTACCACAGATACGCAGTATTTT. The chain combines TRBV19 with TRBJ2-3; 7 positions agree with TRBD2. V shed 8 bases, J shed 2 bases, and the junction held 10 bases outside the gene matches. The CDR3 spans 15 residues. Germline CDR1 and CDR2: LNHDA and SQIVND (reference sequence).

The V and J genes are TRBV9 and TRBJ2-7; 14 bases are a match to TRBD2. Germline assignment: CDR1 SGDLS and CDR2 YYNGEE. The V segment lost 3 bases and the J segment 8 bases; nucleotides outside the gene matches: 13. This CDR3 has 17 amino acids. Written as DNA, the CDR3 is TGTGCCAGCAGCGCCGGACTAGCGGGGGGCCTTTCTACGAAGCAGTACTTC. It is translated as CASSAGLAGGLSTKQYF.

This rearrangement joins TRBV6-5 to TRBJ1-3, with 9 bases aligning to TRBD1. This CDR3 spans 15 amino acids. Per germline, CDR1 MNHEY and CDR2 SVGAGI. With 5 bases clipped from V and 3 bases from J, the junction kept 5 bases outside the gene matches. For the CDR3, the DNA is TGTGCCAGCAGTATAACAGGGGGCGATGGAAACACCATATATTTT. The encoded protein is CASSITGGDGNTIYF.

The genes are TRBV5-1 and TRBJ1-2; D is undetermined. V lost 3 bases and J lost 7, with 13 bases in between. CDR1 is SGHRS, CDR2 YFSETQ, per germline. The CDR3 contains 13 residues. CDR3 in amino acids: CASSSALSGGYTF. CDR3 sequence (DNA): TGCGCCAGCAGCTCAGCCCTGTCGGGTGGCTACACCTTC.